These T cell receptor beta chains were read from a single sample in a study of cytomegalovirus exposure and HLA in healthy donors. Produced via immunoSEQ multiplex PCR; TCRdb's table is partial and in-frame only. The data hold 150,000 to 200,000 clones, with roughly 81% observed a single time. The sequenced sample was PBMCs. The receptors come from a man younger than 40 in good health and CMV-seropositive. Each CDR3 is given with its conserved first and last residue. The D gene is left open where the match is weak. Only some rows state a clone size, as once, few, many or a class for expanded clones.

TRBV29-1,NA,TRBJ2-7,NA,CSVEVLAEQYF,TGCAGCGTTGAGGTGCTAGCGGAGCAGTACTTC
TRBV7-9,once,TRBJ2-1,TRBD2,CASSPKLLAGGEQFF,TGTGCCAGCAGCCCCAAGTTACTAGCGGGAGGTGAGCAGTTCTTC
TRBV4-3,few,TRBJ1-5,NA,CASSQSYSNQPQHF,TGCGCCAGCAGCCAGAGTTATAGCAATCAGCCCCAGCATTTT
TRBV6-4,NA,TRBJ2-1,TRBD1,CASSIVPIWGTAPYNEQFF,TGTGCCAGCTCTATTGTGCCTATCTGGGGGACAGCCCCCTACAATGAGCAGTTCTTC
TRBV18,NA,TRBJ2-2,NA,CASYGGSPNTGELFF,TGTGCCAGCTACGGCGGCAGCCCGAACACCGGGGAGCTGTTTTTT
TRBV19,NA,TRBJ2-3,NA,CATLRSGTDTQYF,TGTGCCACCCTGAGAAGTGGCACAGATACGCAGTATTTT
TRBV7-9,few,TRBJ1-1,TRBD1,CASSLTGGAEAFF,TGTGCCAGCAGCTTGACAGGGGGAGCTGAAGCTTTCTTT
TRBV19,once,TRBJ1-1,NA,CASSIGRVNTEAFF,TGTGCCAGTAGTATAGGGAGGGTTAACACTGAAGCTTTCTTT
TRBV10-3,once,TRBJ2-3,TRBD2,CAISDRTSGRASTDTQYF,TGTGCCATCAGTGATAGGACTAGCGGGAGGGCTAGCACAGATACGCAGTATTTT
TRBV10-3,NA,TRBJ2-3,TRBD2,CAISDPVKRGNTDTQYF,TGTGCCATCAGTGACCCGGTGAAGCGGGGGAACACAGATACGCAGTATTTT
TRBV19,NA,TRBJ2-7,TRBD1,CASSMTGVSDEQYF,TGTGCCAGTAGTATGACAGGGGTGTCGGACGAGCAGTACTTC
TRBV7-8,NA,TRBJ1-2,NA,CASSPTPGEYGYTF,TGTGCCAGCAGCCCTACACCCGGGGAGTATGGCTACACCTTC
TRBV7-8,NA,TRBJ2-2,NA,CASSPLGPLDTGELFF,TGTGCCAGCAGCCCCTTGGGGCCTCTGGACACCGGGGAGCTGTTTTTT
TRBV9,NA,TRBJ2-1,NA,CASSVLGSSYNEQFF,TGTGCCAGCAGCGTCTTAGGGAGCTCCTACAATGAGCAGTTCTTC
TRBV7-7,NA,TRBJ1-2,NA,CASSFGLEAGLGTSNYGYTF,TGTGCTAGCAGCTTTGGGTTGGAGGCGGGACTGGGAACCTCTAACTATGGCTACACCTTC
TRBV25-1,NA,TRBJ2-3,NA,CASSETFTDTQYF,TGTGCCAGCAGTGAAACTTTCACAGATACGCAGTATTTT
TRBV5-1,NA,TRBJ2-7,TRBD1,CASSMRGQGSYEQYF,TGCGCCAGCAGTATGAGGGGACAGGGCTCCTACGAGCAGTACTTC
TRBV6-5,NA,TRBJ1-1,NA,CASSYRGGGTEAFF,TGTGCCAGCAGTTATCGAGGGGGGGGCACTGAAGCTTTCTTT
TRBV5-4,NA,TRBJ2-3,TRBD2,CASSRGLAGGSDTQYF,TGTGCCAGCAGCCGGGGACTAGCGGGAGGGTCAGATACGCAGTATTTT
TRBV19,NA,TRBJ2-7,TRBD1,CASSIGGTGVSEQYF,TGTGCCAGTAGTATTGGGGGGACAGGGGTGTCCGAGCAGTACTTC
TRBV21-1,NA,TRBJ1-2,NA,CAGITGIYGYTF,TGTGCCGGTATTACAGGGATCTATGGCTACACCTTC
TRBV29-1,NA,TRBJ2-3,TRBD2,CSAEGPSGLDTQYF,TGCAGCGCCGAAGGTCCTAGCGGCCTAGATACGCAGTATTTT
TRBV10-3,NA,TRBJ2-2,NA,CAISESKQTGELFF,TGTGCCATCAGTGAGTCGAAACAGACCGGGGAGCTGTTTTTT
TRBV13,NA,TRBJ2-7,TRBD1,CASTWGQSYEQYF,TGTGCCAGCACCTGGGGACAGTCTTACGAGCAGTACTTC
TRBV13,NA,TRBJ2-7,TRBD2,CASSYSGGRSYEQYF,TGTGCCAGCAGCTATAGCGGGGGGAGATCCTACGAGCAGTACTTC
TRBV5-6,NA,TRBJ1-2,NA,CASSFETGTWGYTF,TGTGCCAGCAGCTTCGAGACAGGCACATGGGGCTACACCTTC
TRBV9,NA,TRBJ2-3,TRBD2,CASSVDGRALTDTQYF,TGTGCCAGCAGCGTAGACGGGAGGGCCCTCACAGATACGCAGTATTTT
TRBV7-6,NA,TRBJ1-1,NA,CASSRDTGNTEAFF,TGTGCCAGCAGCCGGGACACCGGGAACACTGAAGCTTTCTTT
TRBV7-2,NA,TRBJ1-1,NA,CASSLSGNTEAFF,TGTGCCAGCAGCTTATCGGGGAACACTGAAGCTTTCTTT
TRBV7-2,NA,TRBJ1-5,NA,CASSPSGTPQPQHF,TGTGCCAGCAGCCCTAGCGGGACACCTCAGCCCCAGCATTTT
TRBV18,NA,TRBJ1-2,NA,CASSVAGPQGNYGYTF,TGTGCCAGCTCAGTCGCAGGCCCCCAGGGAAACTATGGCTACACCTTC
TRBV6-6,few,TRBJ1-1,NA,CASSYPEGMNTEAFF,TGTGCCAGCAGTTATCCCGAGGGAATGAACACTGAAGCTTTCTTT
TRBV19,NA,TRBJ1-2,TRBD1,CASSIPLTGESYGYTF,TGTGCCAGTAGTATCCCCTTGACAGGGGAAAGCTATGGCTACACCTTC
TRBV6-1,NA,TRBJ2-7,TRBD2,CASSEASGRAGYEQYF,TGTGCCAGCAGTGAGGCTAGCGGGAGGGCCGGGTACGAGCAGTACTTC
TRBV10-3,NA,TRBJ1-1,NA,CAISAENTEAFF,TGTGCCATCAGTGCAGAGAACACTGAAGCTTTCTTT
TRBV25-1,NA,TRBJ2-1,TRBD2,CASSDLPQGLAGDNEQFF,TGTGCCAGCAGTGACTTACCCCAGGGACTAGCGGGAGACAATGAGCAGTTCTTC
TRBV5-1,NA,TRBJ2-1,TRBD1,CASSSTGTGVNEQFF,TGCGCCAGCAGCAGTACCGGGACAGGGGTGAATGAGCAGTTCTTC
TRBV14,once,TRBJ2-1,TRBD2,CASRRSGGTYNEQFF,TGTGCCAGCAGACGAAGCGGGGGCACCTACAATGAGCAGTTCTTC
TRBV7-2,NA,TRBJ2-2,NA,CASSPGGRTTGELFF,TGTGCCAGCAGCCCCGGGGGAAGAACCACCGGGGAGCTGTTTTTT
TRBV29-1,NA,TRBJ1-2,TRBD1,CSVGLDRGGDGYTF,TGCAGCGTTGGTTTAGACAGGGGTGGAGATGGCTACACCTTC
TRBV5-1,NA,TRBJ2-5,TRBD2,CASSLAGSSGQETQYF,TGCGCCAGCAGCCTGGCGGGGTCTAGCGGACAAGAGACCCAGTACTTC
TRBV10-3,NA,TRBJ1-5,TRBD1,CATRTGGDRQPQHF,TGTGCCACCCGGACAGGGGGGGATAGACAGCCCCAGCATTTT
TRBV19,NA,TRBJ1-5,TRBD1,CASIPTGARNQPQHF,TGTGCCAGTATCCCGACAGGGGCCAGAAATCAGCCCCAGCATTTT
TRBV7-9,NA,TRBJ2-1,TRBD2,CSSSSLLAGGPYEQFF,TGTTCCAGCAGCTCCCTACTAGCGGGAGGGCCCTATGAGCAGTTCTTC
TRBV2,NA,TRBJ1-1,NA,CASLNQGGNTEAFF,TGTGCCAGCCTGAACCAAGGGGGGAACACTGAAGCTTTCTTT
TRBV5-5,NA,TRBJ2-1,TRBD1,CASSYGTDNEQFF,TGTGCCAGCAGCTACGGGACAGACAATGAGCAGTTCTTC
TRBV10-3,NA,TRBJ1-1,NA,CAIGLRGLTEAFF,TGTGCCATAGGCCTTCGAGGGTTGACTGAAGCTTTCTTT
TRBV2,NA,TRBJ2-3,TRBD2,CASTLGLAGATDTQYF,TGTGCCAGCACCCTGGGACTAGCGGGGGCCACAGATACGCAGTATTTT
TRBV4-3,few,TRBJ2-7,TRBD2,CASSQELDWLAGTYEQYF,TGCGCCAGCAGCCAAGAACTAGATTGGCTAGCGGGAACCTACGAGCAGTACTTC
TRBV10-3,NA,TRBJ2-2,NA,CAISQAVGTGELFF,TGTGCCATCAGTCAGGCCGTGGGCACCGGGGAGCTGTTTTTT
TRBV5-6,NA,TRBJ2-5,NA,CASTEGYQETQYF,TGTGCCAGCACCGAGGGCTACCAAGAGACCCAGTACTTC
TRBV28,NA,TRBJ2-1,TRBD2,CASRGLSGSVRNEQFF,TGTGCCAGCAGGGGCCTTAGCGGGAGCGTCCGCAATGAGCAGTTCTTC
TRBV7-9,NA,TRBJ1-1,TRBD1,CSSSSTLTGDTEAFF,TGTTCCAGCAGCTCCACTTTGACAGGGGACACTGAAGCTTTCTTT
TRBV9,NA,TRBJ2-5,NA,CASSVGGRGGETQYF,TGTGCCAGCAGCGTAGGCGGCAGAGGCGGGGAGACCCAGTACTTC
TRBV6-5,NA,TRBJ2-5,TRBD1,CASRIAGGQETQYF,TGTGCCAGCAGGATCGCAGGGGGACAAGAGACCCAGTACTTC
TRBV18,NA,TRBJ2-7,TRBD1,CASSPRGTGGNYEQYF,TGTGCCAGCTCACCACGGGGGACAGGGGGGAACTACGAGCAGTACTTC